This T cell receptor (beta chain) stems from a study of T cell repertoires in cytomegalovirus infection. General study findings and limits: CMV-specific TCR beta clonotypes restricted by HLA-C dominated the ex vivo response. People with CMV and the relevant HLA were identified by cumulative public TCR beta family frequency.

This clonotype was counted many times. Its target is unknown. V was cut by 2 bases and J by 11 bases, with 13 bases left in between. CDR3 length: 13 residues. TCRdb reprocessed the reads via MiXCR and lists one record per CDR3 protein. The sample lists 200,000 to 300,000 distinct CDR3 sequences, 12% occurring once. Sequencing was carried out using PBMCs. The clonotype comes from a human donor in good health (CMV status not recorded). Some clones in this sample may be carry-over from other donors' samples. This chain connects TRBV12-3 or TRBV12-4 to TRBJ1-5; possible D gene TRBD1, 5 bases. The CDR3 loop reads CASSLIGLGAQHF. The CDR3 coding sequence is TGTGCCAGCAGTTTAATAGGTTTGGGGGCCCAGCATTTT.